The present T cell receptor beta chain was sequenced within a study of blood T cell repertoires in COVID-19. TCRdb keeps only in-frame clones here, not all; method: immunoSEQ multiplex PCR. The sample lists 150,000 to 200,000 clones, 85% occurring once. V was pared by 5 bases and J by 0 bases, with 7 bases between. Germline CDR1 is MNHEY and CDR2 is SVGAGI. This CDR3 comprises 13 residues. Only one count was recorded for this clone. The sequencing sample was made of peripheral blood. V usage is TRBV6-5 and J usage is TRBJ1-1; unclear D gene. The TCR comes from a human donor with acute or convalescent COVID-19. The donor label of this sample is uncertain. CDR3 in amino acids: CASSPVMNTEAFF. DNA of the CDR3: TGTGCCAGCAGTCCGGTTATGAACACTGAAGCTTTCTTT.